This T cell receptor (beta chain) was profiled in a study of T cell changes during pregnancy in multiple sclerosis. Some clones are missing from TCRdb's copy, which holds only in-frame ones; the method was immunoSEQ multiplex PCR. The data hold 50,000 to 65,000 clones, with 88% observed a single time. CDR1 is LGHNA and CDR2 is YNFKEQ in the germline V gene. Trimming left V 4 bases short and J 2 bases short, with 11 bases between. This CDR3 has 14 amino acids. The rearrangement joins TRBV4-2 to TRBJ1-1; no firm D call. The material was CD4+ T cells from peripheral blood mononuclear cells, obtained in the third trimester of pregnancy. The receptor was isolated from a female donor with multiple sclerosis, enrolled in a pregnancy study. In DNA, the CDR3 is TGTGCCAGCAGCCGAGACAAGAGAAACACTGAAGCTTTCTTT. This sequence encodes CASSRDKRNTEAFF.